What follows are 12 T cell receptor beta chains derived from one specimen sequenced in a study of blood T cell repertoires in COVID-19. Here immunoSEQ multiplex PCR was the method, and the copy in TCRdb shows in-frame clones only, minus some. The repertoire consists of roughly 50,000 clones, with around 84% occurring once and the leading ten covering over 25%. Sequencing was done on a sample of peripheral blood. Receptors were obtained from a human donor in a cohort sampled during active COVID-19.

The chain uses TRBV10-3 and TRBJ2-2; 9 nucleotides agree with TRBD1. Per the germline V gene, CDR1 is ENHRY and CDR2 is SYGVKD. This CDR3 spans 17 amino acids. Trimming removed 5 bases from V and 6 bases from J; junction bases left unmatched: 13. CDR3 in amino acids: CAISPDRGTGRAGELFF. CDR3 coding DNA: TGTGCCATCAGTCCGGACAGGGGAACAGGAAGAGCCGGGGAGCTGTTTTTT.

The genes are TRBV6-6 and TRBJ1-2; weak D call: TRBD1 (5 bases). The germline V gene has CDR1 MNHNY and CDR2 SVGAGI (reference sequence). The CDR3 sequence is 12 residues long. Deletions cut 6 bases from V and 8 bases from J, with 13 bases between. The CDR3 DNA follows: TGTGCCAGCAGCGGAGGGGTCTACGGCTACACCTTC. Translating it yields CASSGGVYGYTF.

V usage is TRBV18 and J usage is TRBJ2-1; D gene uncertain. There are 19 residues in the CDR3. Trimming shortened V by 2 bases and J by 0 bases, and 20 bases separated the two germline ends. From germline, CDR1 is KGHSH and CDR2 LQKENI. This CDR3 reads CASSPAYFALPSSYNEQFF. The CDR3 DNA is TGTGCCAGCTCACCAGCCTATTTCGCCCTTCCTAGCTCCTACAATGAGCAGTTCTTC.

V usage is TRBV2 and J usage is TRBJ1-5; 9 bases line up with TRBD1. From germline, CDR1 is SNHLY and CDR2 FYNNEI. The CDR3 sequence is 18 residues long. With 6 bases clipped from V and 2 bases from J, the junction kept 14 bases outside the gene matches. The CDR3 DNA is TGTGCCAGCAGCGGGACAGGGAGTGACCCCGGCGGCAATCAGCCCCAGCATTTT. Encoded protein: CASSGTGSDPGGNQPQHF.

The chain's CDR3 is CATHLGQGTGSPLHF. The CDR3 region has the DNA TGTGCCACCCACTTGGGACAGGGTACCGGTTCACCCCTCCACTTT. V gene TRBV10-3 combines with J gene TRBJ1-6; 9 bases fit TRBD1. The CDR3 has 15 amino acids. Trimming removed 10 bases from V and 9 bases from J; junction bases left unmatched: 13. Germline V CDR1 and CDR2: ENHRY, SYGVKD.

The V gene is TRBV24-1, the J gene TRBJ2-1, with a possible D match to TRBD1 (6 bases). This CDR3 comprises 16 residues. Germline V lookup: CDR1 KGHDR, CDR2 SFDVKD. Trimming stripped 3 bases from V and 0 bases from J, with 11 bases between. The CDR3 reads CATSDPQGSSYNEQFF. The CDR3 DNA reads as TGTGCCACCAGTGATCCACAGGGCAGCTCCTACAATGAGCAGTTCTTC.

The genes are TRBV5-5 and TRBJ1-5; 9 positions agree with TRBD1. J gave up 2 bases and V 3 bases, and 6 bases lay outside the gene matches. CDR3 length: 16 amino acids. CDR1 SGHKS and CDR2 YYEKEE come from the germline V gene (reference sequence). CDR3 loop: CASSYGQGRGNQPQHF. CDR3 sequence (DNA): TGTGCCAGCAGCTACGGACAGGGGAGAGGCAATCAGCCCCAGCATTTT.

The J gene is TRBJ2-5, the V gene TRBV25-1, with a tentative D call TRBD2 (5 bases). Germline V gene data show CDR1 as MGHDK and CDR2 as SYGVNS. Trimming left V 0 bases short and J 2 bases short, with 10 bases between. This CDR3 region has 15 residues. The CDR3 spells CASSEYVGVQETQYF. The CDR3 DNA follows: TGTGCCAGCAGTGAATATGTGGGAGTACAAGAGACCCAGTACTTC.

This clone was seen just once. The chain links TRBV7-9 to TRBJ1-2; 7 bases fit TRBD1. The junction had 9 bases not matched to a gene; V was cut back by 7 bases and J by 4 bases. The CDR3 contains 14 residues. Germline CDR1 reads SEHNR; CDR2 reads FQNEAQ (reference sequence). The CDR3: CASNEQGGGYGYTF. In nucleotides, the CDR3 is TGTGCCAGCAACGAGCAGGGGGGCGGCTATGGCTACACCTTC.

V is TRBV7-7 and J is TRBJ2-3; 11 positions match TRBD2. The CDR3 is 15 residues long. Trimming cost V 4 bases and J 2 bases; bases outside gene matches: 2. CDR1 is SSHAT and CDR2 is FNYEAQ in the germline V gene (reference sequence). Written as DNA, the CDR3 is TGTGCCAGCAGCTCGACTAGCGGGGTCACAGATACGCAGTATTTT. Its protein is CASSSTSGVTDTQYF.

CDR3 residues: CASSQVDRVYFYGYTF. In nucleotides, the CDR3 is TGTGCCAGCAGCCAGGTCGACAGGGTTTATTTCTATGGCTACACCTTC. The chain has TRBV3-1 (or the pseudogene TRBV3-2) and TRBJ1-2; 7 bases agree with TRBD1. The CDR3 sequence is 16 residues long. Germline V lookup: CDR1 LGHDT, CDR2 YNNKEL (reference sequence). Losses at the gene ends were 3 bases for V and 4 bases for J; bases not matched to a gene: 11.

The chain is built from TRBV30 and TRBJ2-5, with D maybe TRBD2 (5 bases). The CDR3 sequence is 13 residues long. Per the germline V gene, CDR1 is GTSNPN and CDR2 is SVGIG (reference sequence). Between the trimmed V and J ends, which lost 8 bases and 5 bases, there was a span of 18 bases. CDR3 nucleotides: TGTGCCCTCGGGCCGGGATGGTGGGAGACCCAGTACTTC. It translates to CALGPGWWETQYF.